The T cell receptor (beta chain) under discussion was sequenced for a study of technical replicates of blood from a handful of donors. Comment on this clone: The sample has other DNA sequences that encode this CDR3 too.

The CDR3 sequence is 13 residues long. V lost 0 bases, J lost 14 bases, and 19 bases lay in between. The germline V gene encodes CDR1 GTSNPN and CDR2 SVGIG (reference sequence). The data were produced by immunoSEQ multiplex PCR, yet TCRdb's version contains in-frame clones alone and is incomplete. The table shows almost 70,000 clones, with roughly 92% occurring only once. Source material: T cells isolated from PBMCs. The chain links TRBV30 to TRBJ1-1; no definite D call. The clonotype comes from a human donor in good health. The CDR3: CAWSVLADHGAFF. The CDR3 DNA is TGTGCCTGGAGTGTATTAGCCGACCACGGAGCCTTCTTT.